One TCR beta chain is described in this entry. Its antigen is currently unknown. This sample is drawn from a study of post-analysis software for immune sequencing data. Whole-study context: Disease trajectories encompassed relapsing-remitting, secondary progressive and progressive-relapsing multiple sclerosis.

Per the germline V gene, CDR1 is LGHNA and CDR2 is YNFKEQ. CDR3 length: 12 amino acids. Trimming took 2 bases from V and 9 from J, leaving 11 bases between them. The TCR beta cDNA libraries carried unique molecular identifiers. T cells numbering about 0.85 to 10 million yielded around 500,000 cDNA molecules. MiXCR, applied by TCRdb to the PCR reads, yields one record per CDR3 protein. The sample has more than 450,000 distinct CDR3 sequences, around 40% seen once. The study's findings and limits: TRBV5-6, TRBV5-1 and TRBV20-1 were among about 5 TRBV segments more frequent in patients than controls.

V gene TRBV4-2 combines with J gene TRBJ2-7; tentative D call: TRBD2 (5 bases). The sample taken for sequencing was blood. This clonotype was obtained from a girl aged 10 to 17 with multiple sclerosis. The CDR3 region has the DNA TGTGCCAGCAGCCAAACTAGTAACGGGCAGTACTTC. It encodes CASSQTSNGQYF.